This paragraph covers one TCR beta chain sequence. Its antigen is as yet unknown. The data were obtained in a study of T cell responses to AZD1222 COVID-19 vaccine. Points from the study as a whole: Nearly half of spike-specific TCRs reportedly target variant regions that are unmutated in the B.1.351 and B.1.1.7 variants. Only 5 or 6 people who got AZD1222 tested seropositive at baseline. An increase in Spike-specific TCR breadth and depth was observed after two AZD1222 doses.

Trimming left V 1 base short and J 5 bases short, with 12 bases between. The CDR3 contains 14 residues. Germline loops: CDR1 SGHDT, CDR2 YYEEEE. The data were produced by immunoSEQ multiplex PCR, yet TCRdb's version contains in-frame clones alone and is incomplete. There are roughly 99,000 clones in the sample; just over 90% occur only once, and about 6.8% lies in the top ten. Material: peripheral blood, obtained 28 days after the second AZD1222 dose. V usage is TRBV5-6 and J usage is TRBJ1-2; D unresolved. This TCR was sampled from an adult who received the AZD1222 COVID-19 vaccine. Here the CDR3 DNA reads TGTGCCAGCAGCTTGTCTGGTTTGAGGTATGGCTACACCTTC. This sequence encodes CASSLSGLRYGYTF.